This passage covers 26 T cell receptor beta chains from one sample sequenced in a study of control samples from healthy donors and cancer patients. Repertoires were generated with immunoSEQ multiplex PCR, while TCRdb's copy carries only in-frame clones and drops some. The repertoire consists of 150,000 to 200,000 clones, with more than 80% occurring once and the leading ten covering 1.4%. The sample comprised blood. The receptors originated from a man between 25 and 39 years old in good health.

The rearrangement links TRBV4-1 to TRBJ1-2, with TRBD1 matching 10 bases. The CDR3 totals 14 residues. In germline, CDR1 is MGHRA, CDR2 YSYEKL. V lost 4 bases to trimming and J lost 5 bases; unmatched junction nucleotides: 4. The CDR3 DNA is TGCGCCAGCAGCCGAGGACAGGGGGGTTATGGCTACACCTTC. It yields the protein CASSRGQGGYGYTF.

The chain recombines TRBV10-2 with TRBJ1-6, with D tentatively TRBD1 (6 bases). With 3 bases removed from V and 5 bases from J, the gap between germline ends came to 11 bases. This CDR3 spans 15 amino acids. Germline V CDR1 and CDR2: WSHSY, SAAADI. As DNA, the CDR3 is TGCGCCAGCAGTGACCGACAGGCTGATAATTCACCCCTCCACTTT. Amino acid sequence: CASSDRQADNSPLHF.

The genes are TRBV3-1 (or the pseudogene TRBV3-2) and TRBJ1-4, with a weak D call TRBD1 (5 bases). Trimming left V 6 bases short and J 5 bases short, with 13 bases between. The germline V gene has CDR1 LGHDT and CDR2 YNNKEL (reference sequence). This CDR3 has 14 residues. The CDR3 sequence: CASRGVGANEKLFF. CDR3 bases: TGTGCCAGCAGGGGCGTCGGGGCCAATGAAAAACTGTTTTTT.

The gene calls are TRBV7-2 and TRBJ1-2; 10 bases fit TRBD1. V shed 4 bases and J 12 bases; nucleotides not matched to a gene: 8. Per the germline V gene, CDR1 is SGHTA and CDR2 is FQGNSA. The CDR3 totals 13 residues. DNA for the CDR3: TGTGCCAGCAGCTCCAACGGACAGGGGGTCCACACCTTC. Translation gives CASSSNGQGVHTF. Combining the CDR3 with reference TRBV7-2 and TRBJ1-2 gives the whole variable domain GAGVSQSPSNKVTEKGKDVELRCDPISGHTALYWYRQSLGQGLEFLIYFQGNSAPDKSGLPSDRFSAERTGGSVSTLTIQRTQQEDSAVYLCASSSNGQGVHTFGSGTRLTVV.

The V call is TRBV5-1, the J call TRBJ2-2; perhaps D is TRBD1 or TRBD2 (6 bases each). Germline-derived CDR1 and CDR2 are SGHRS and YFSETQ. V shed 4 bases and J shed 2 bases, with 18 bases lying between them. There are 17 residues in the CDR3. This chain's CDR3 is CASSPSGAARNTGELFF. CDR3 in DNA: TGCGCCAGCAGCCCGTCGGGGGCAGCTAGAAACACCGGGGAGCTGTTTTTT. Variable domain in full (rest from reference TRBV5-1 and TRBJ2-2): KAGVTQTPRYLIKTRGQQVTLSCSPISGHRSVSWYQQTPGQGLQFLFEYFSETQRNKGNFPGRFSGRQFSNSRSEMNVSTLELGDSALYLCASSPSGAARNTGELFFGEGSRLTVL.

This chain joins TRBV28 and TRBJ2-3; D unclear. The length of the CDR3 is 14 residues. Germline V gene lookup returns CDR1 MDHEN and CDR2 SYDVKM. With 4 bases removed from V and 6 bases from J, the gap between germline ends came to 14 bases. For the CDR3, the DNA is TGTGCCAGCAGTTCACGGGCCAGGCGGGATACGCAGTATTTT. Translated: CASSSRARRDTQYF.

This clone was seen a single time. The chain is built from TRBV5-1 and TRBJ2-5; D gene ambiguous. This CDR3 has 15 residues. Per germline, CDR1 SGHRS and CDR2 YFSETQ. Trimming left V 0 bases short and J 3 bases short, with 12 bases between. This CDR3 is CASSLGVGREETQYF. CDR3 coding DNA: TGCGCCAGCAGCTTGGGCGTTGGCAGAGAAGAGACCCAGTACTTC.

The chain links TRBV15 to TRBJ2-7; D possibly corresponds to TRBD1 (6 bases). The CDR3 totals 13 residues. Germline CDR1 reads LNHNV; CDR2 reads YYDKDF (reference sequence). V was trimmed by 0 bases and J by 5 bases, leaving 8 bases between them. The CDR3 region has the DNA TGTGCCACCAGCAGAGACAGGGGCAACGAGCAGTACTTC. Amino acid sequence: CATSRDRGNEQYF.

V and J are TRBV18 and TRBJ1-1; D unclear. Trimming removed 3 bases from V and 1 base from J, with 15 bases in between. This CDR3 comprises 16 residues. From germline, CDR1 is KGHSH and CDR2 LQKENI. The CDR3 loop reads CASSPPGLGKNTEAFF. In DNA form, the CDR3 reads TGTGCCAGCTCACCCCCGGGATTGGGTAAGAACACTGAAGCTTTCTTT.

The chain recombines TRBV7-9 with TRBJ2-7; the D is unclear. V lost 5 bases and J lost 8, with 16 bases in between. From germline, CDR1 is SEHNR and CDR2 FQNEAQ (reference sequence). This CDR3 comprises 13 residues. The CDR3 is CASSPSNPRKQYF. CDR3 nucleotide sequence: TGTGCCAGCAGCCCCAGCAACCCTCGGAAGCAGTACTTC.

This chain links TRBV30 with TRBJ1-5, with 8 bases lining up with TRBD1. Germline trimming cut 0 bases from V and 0 bases from J; bases unmatched to any gene: 7. Germline V gives CDR1 GTSNPN, CDR2 SVGIG (reference sequence). The CDR3 contains 17 residues. CDR3 nucleotide sequence: TGTGCCTGGAGTGTACAGGGGGTAGGTTATAGCAATCAGCCCCAGCATTTT. It codes for CAWSVQGVGYSNQPQHF.

V and J are TRBV30 and TRBJ2-3; the D call may be TRBD1 or TRBD2 (6 bases each). The CDR3 totals 14 residues. Germline CDR1 GTSNPN, CDR2 SVGIG (reference sequence). The V gene lost 0 bases and the J gene lost 4 bases, with 11 bases spanning the gap. The CDR3 DNA sequence: TGTGCCTGGAGTGTACTCCGGGGGCCAGATACGCAGTATTTT. Encoded protein: CAWSVLRGPDTQYF. Supplemented by reference TRBV30 and TRBJ2-3, the full variable domain reads SQTIHQWPATLVQPVGSPLSLECTVEGTSNPNLYWYRQAAGRGLQLLFYSVGIGQISSEVPQNLSASRPQDRQFILSSKKLLLSDSGFYLCAWSVLRGPDTQYFGPGTRLTVL.

The V call is TRBV27, the J call TRBJ2-7, with 12 bases identical to TRBD1. Trimming at V came to 3 bases and at J to 7 bases, leaving 10 bases not matched to a gene. CDR3 size: 16 residues. Germline V lookup: CDR1 MNHEY, CDR2 SMNVEV (reference sequence). Written as DNA, the CDR3 is TGTGCCAGCAGTTTGTTTTTGGGACAGGGGGCAAGAGAGCAGTACTTC. It translates to CASSLFLGQGAREQYF.

The chain joins TRBV4-1 to TRBJ1-3; a possible D gene is TRBD1 (6 bases). Germline loops: CDR1 MGHRA, CDR2 YSYEKL. Trimming took off 3 bases at V and 6 bases at J, with 12 bases between the two ends. This CDR3 has 14 amino acids. This CDR3 reads CASSHQGNENTIYF. In DNA, the CDR3 is TGCGCCAGCAGCCACCAGGGGAATGAAAACACCATATATTTT.

This clone showed up just once. V usage is TRBV11-1 and J usage is TRBJ2-3, with a tentative D call TRBD1 (6 bases). Germline V CDR1 and CDR2: SGHAT, FQDESV (reference sequence). V lost 1 base and J lost 2, with 13 bases in between. The CDR3 runs 16 residues. The chain's CDR3 is CASSLGWGRPTDTQYF. The CDR3 DNA sequence: TGTGCCAGCAGCTTAGGATGGGGGCGACCCACAGATACGCAGTATTTT.

The V call is TRBV24-1, the J call TRBJ2-6; TRBD1 aligns across 9 bases. Germline V lookup: CDR1 KGHDR, CDR2 SFDVKD. This CDR3 spans 17 amino acids. The junction had 3 bases not matched to a gene; V was cut back by 2 bases and J by 2 bases. The CDR3 region is CATSDSRTGAGANVLTF. The DNA for the CDR3 is TGTGCCACCAGTGATTCGCGGACAGGGGCTGGGGCCAACGTCCTGACTTTC.

The rearrangement joins TRBV30 to TRBJ1-6; the D is unclear. V was trimmed by 2 bases and J by 5 bases, leaving 7 bases between them. Per the germline V gene, CDR1 is GTSNPN and CDR2 is SVGIG (reference sequence). The CDR3 contains 13 residues. The CDR3 DNA sequence: TGTGCCTGGAGTTCGGCTGATAATTCACCCCTCCACTTT. Translating it yields CAWSSADNSPLHF.

V is TRBV19 and J is TRBJ2-1, with no clear D. Trimming cost V 5 bases and J 6 bases, with 8 bases left between them. The CDR3 is 12 residues long. Germline CDR1 reads LNHDA; CDR2 reads SQIVND (reference sequence). The DNA of the CDR3 is TGTGCCAGTAGTGCCGACCGCAATGAGCAGTTCTTC. Translating it yields CASSADRNEQFF.

The chain carries TRBV4-1 and TRBJ2-7; unclear D gene. The CDR3 is 14 residues long. V was pared by 1 base and J by 7 bases, with 14 bases between. Germline-derived CDR1 and CDR2 are MGHRA and YSYEKL. The CDR3 spells CASSQGTDLKEQYF. CDR3 DNA sequence: TGCGCCAGCAGCCAAGGGACCGATTTGAAGGAGCAGTACTTC.

Worth noting for this clone: Other DNA sequences in this sample translate to the same CDR3. This chain connects TRBV27 to TRBJ1-1; weak D call: TRBD1 (5 bases). V lost 3 bases to trimming and J lost 1 base, with 6 bases between them. CDR3 length: 13 amino acids. CDR1 is MNHEY, CDR2 SMNVEV, per germline (reference sequence). As DNA, the CDR3 is TGTGCCAGCAGTTTTCAGGGGAACACTGAAGCTTTCTTT. As protein: CASSFQGNTEAFF.

This chain uses TRBV6-5 with TRBJ1-2; TRBD1 agrees at 8 bases. Trimming at V came to 6 bases and at J to 6 bases, leaving 12 bases not matched to a gene. The V gene's germline CDR1 is MNHEY and CDR2 SVGAGI. This CDR3 is 15 amino acids long. The chain's CDR3 is CASRYRDRHKDGYTF. CDR3 nucleotides: TGTGCCAGCAGGTATCGGGACAGGCACAAAGATGGCTACACCTTC.

This clone was recorded only once. The chain combines TRBV6-6 with TRBJ2-2, with a possible D match to TRBD2 (6 bases). V was cut by 2 bases and J by 7 bases, with 17 bases left in between. CDR1 is MNHNY, CDR2 SVGAGI, per germline (reference sequence). The CDR3 contains 16 residues. The CDR3, as DNA: TGTGCCAGCAGTTACCCCCCGGGACTCCTCGGCGGGGAGCTGTTTTTT. Amino acids: CASSYPPGLLGGELFF.

The J gene is TRBJ1-3, the V gene TRBV3-1 (or the pseudogene TRBV3-2); unclear D gene. In germline, CDR1 is LGHDT, CDR2 YNNKEL (reference sequence). The CDR3 totals 15 residues. Trimming stripped 5 bases from V and 0 bases from J, with 11 bases between. The DNA of the CDR3 is TGTGCCAGCAGCAAGCCTCAGAGCTCTGGAAACACCATATATTTT. As protein: CASSKPQSSGNTIYF.

This clone was detected once. The genes are TRBV5-6 and TRBJ1-4; weak D call: TRBD1 (5 bases). The V gene's germline CDR1 is SGHDT and CDR2 YYEEEE. The V end lost 0 bases, the J end lost 2 bases, and 11 bases lay between the germline ends. This CDR3 comprises 16 residues. The CDR3: CASSLEGKGTNEKLFF. The CDR3 DNA follows: TGTGCCAGCAGCTTGGAGGGGAAAGGGACTAATGAAAAACTGTTTTTT.

This chain connects TRBV10-2 to TRBJ1-6; TRBD1 matches 9 bases. V was pared by 6 bases and J by 7 bases, with 4 bases of the junction left unmatched. The CDR3 covers 14 residues. The germline gives CDR1 WSHSY, CDR2 SAAADI. The CDR3 DNA sequence: TGCGCCAGCAGGGACAGGGGAGGGAATTCACCCCTCCACTTT. Encoded protein: CASRDRGGNSPLHF.

This rearrangement joins TRBV10-3 to TRBJ1-4, with 8 bases that match TRBD1. Germline V gives CDR1 ENHRY, CDR2 SYGVKD. V was pared by 4 bases and J by 10 bases, with 5 bases of the junction left unmatched. CDR3 length equals 13 residues. The CDR3 DNA reads as TGTGCCATCAGTGCGGACAGGGAGGGAAAACTGTTTTTT. This gives the protein CAISADREGKLFF.